Listed below are T cell receptor beta chains from one sample, sequenced in a study of response to subunit inactivated influenza vaccine. TCRdb reanalysed the RT-PCR reads using MiXCR and keeps one entry per CDR3 protein. The sample has 600,000 to 700,000 distinct CDR3 sequences; around 15% are singletons. This sample comprised PBMCs from blood, obtained around two weeks before vaccination. Receptor source: a man aged 50 to 60 who received an inactivated influenza vaccine. CDR3s include the opening cysteine and the closing phenylalanine or tryptophan. The D gene is left open where the match is weak. Only part of the rows carry a size: once, few, many, or a class if the clone is expanded.

>few|NA|TRBJ2-2|TRBV20-1
TGCAGTACGTCAGGGCCGGGGAACACCGGGGAGCTGTTTTTT
CSTSGPGNTGELFF
>many|TRBD1|TRBJ2-3|TRBV15
TGTGCCACCAGCAGAGATGTCAGGGGGCTTGATACGCAGTATTTT
CATSRDVRGLDTQYF
>few|NA|TRBJ2-1|TRBV4-3
TGCGCCAGCAGCCAAGAAGGAGGGTTCATAGAGCAGTTCTTC
CASSQEGGFIEQFF
>NA|TRBD1|TRBJ2-6|TRBV4-1
TGCGCCAGCAGCCAGGAACCGGGACAGCCTGGGGCCAACGTCCTGACTTTC
CASSQEPGQPGANVLTF
>NA|NA|TRBJ2-1|TRBV5-8
TGTGCCAGCAGCTTGGCATTCCGAGCCAGGGATGAGCAGTTCTTC
CASSLAFRARDEQFF
>NA|TRBD2|TRBJ2-7|TRBV20-1
TGCAGTGCTAGAGACCCCGCTAGCGGGTACGAGCAGTACTTC
CSARDPASGYEQYF
>NA|NA|TRBJ2-7|TRBV10-3
TGTGCCATACGCTCTGTGGGGCAGGGCTACGAGCAGTACTTC
CAIRSVGQGYEQYF
>NA|NA|TRBJ1-1|TRBV28
TGTGCCAGCAGGAATTGGGGGGGCACTGAAGCTTTCTTT
CASRNWGGTEAFF
>NA|NA|TRBJ1-1|TRBV29-1
TGCAGCGTTGGCCGTGGCCGTGAAGCTTTCTTT
CSVGRGREAFF
>NA|TRBD2|TRBJ2-3|TRBV20-1
TGCAGTGCTAGAGTCCGGGGGAGCGGGAGTATCTCAGATACGCAGTATTTT
CSARVRGSGSISDTQYF
>few|TRBD2|TRBJ2-1|TRBV4-2
TGTGCCAGCAGCCAGGGGCCGGGACTAGCTGTCCATGAGCAGTTCTTC
CASSQGPGLAVHEQFF
>few|NA|TRBJ2-1|TRBV14
TGTGCCAGCAGCCAGGCTGTTTACAATGAGCAGTTCTTC
CASSQAVYNEQFF
>many|NA|TRBJ2-5|TRBV7-2
TGTGCCAGCAGCTTAGGGACTACCCAGTACTTC
CASSLGTTQYF
>once|TRBD1|TRBJ2-6|TRBV24-1
TGTGCCACAGGGACAGGGAGGACCAACGTCCTGACTTTC
CATGTGRTNVLTF
>NA|NA|TRBJ2-7|TRBV7-8
TGTGCCAGCAGCTTAGCACGCGGGACGGGGTCCTACGAGCAGTACTTC
CASSLARGTGSYEQYF
>few|TRBD1|TRBJ2-1|TRBV12-3/TRBV12-4
TGTGCCAGCAGTTCTACTACAGGGGGTGGTCAGTTCTTC
CASSSTTGGGQFF
>NA|NA|TRBJ2-3|TRBV5-6
TGTGCCAGCAGCTTTGAGGGGTACAGCACAGATACGCAGTATTTT
CASSFEGYSTDTQYF
>NA|TRBD2|TRBJ2-1|TRBV9
TGTGCCAGCAGCGCGGGACTAGCGGATAATGAGCAGTTCTTC
CASSAGLADNEQFF
>NA|NA|TRBJ2-3|TRBV5-1
TGCGCCAGCAAGGAGGAGAACACAGATACGCAGTATTTT
CASKEENTDTQYF
>NA|TRBD1|TRBJ1-2|TRBV27
TGTGCCAGCAGTCCCTTGGACAGGCCTAACTATGGCTACACCTTC
CASSPLDRPNYGYTF
>few|NA|TRBJ2-5|TRBV4-3
TGCGCCAGCAGCCAGGACGATGGTGGGACCCAGTACTTC
CASSQDDGGTQYF
>NA|TRBD1|TRBJ2-2|TRBV4-1
TGCGCCAGCAGCCCCGGACAGGACACCGGGGAGCTGTTTTTT
CASSPGQDTGELFF
>few|NA|TRBJ2-7|TRBV28
TGTGCCAGCGTTACAGGGAGCTACGAGCAGTACTTC
CASVTGSYEQYF
>NA|NA|TRBJ1-6|TRBV27
TGTGCCCCCCGAGAGAGCGGCGGGGGATGCTATAATTCACCCCTCCACTTT
CAPRESGGGCYNSPLHF